This T cell receptor beta chain was found in a study of regulatory T cells in long-lasting Graves disease. Broader study findings: More public clonotypes were shared by persistent patients (approximately 3,000) than by new patients (about 1,000).

In this sample, this clonotype turned up many times. Its antigen remains unknown. Time point defined: newly diagnosed GD, antithyroid drugs for less than 3 months. The TCR library was made from RNA extracted from PBMCs. Investigators prepared the TCR beta libraries by applying iRepertoire HTBI primers and Arm-PCR of CDR3 regions. From the multiplex PCR reads, TCRdb called clonotypes with MiXCR, one entry per CDR3 protein. The sample yields approximately 540,000 distinct CDR3 sequences, more than 10% seen once. Germline loops: CDR1 ENHRY, CDR2 SYGVKD. V shed 4 bases and J shed 3 bases, with 7 bases lying between them. The CDR3 sequence is 12 residues long. Another study also made use of these data, one on T cells in Graves' hyperthyroidism and ophthalmopathy. That source reports: Separating ophthalmopathy from stable hyperthyroidism was achieved by a 13 V-J model. Ophthalmopathy was predicted by the model a median of approximately six months ahead of onset.

V is TRBV10-3 and J is TRBJ2-7, with unresolved D. The specimen comprised peripheral blood mononuclear cells (PBMCs), sampled at new diagnosis, from a patient treated with antithyroid drugs. The clonotype comes from a woman under 40 with Graves disease. The CDR3 loop is CAISVMDYEQYF. CDR3 nucleotide sequence: TGTGCCATCAGTGTGATGGACTACGAGCAGTACTTC.